The sequence of this TCR beta chain was determined in a study of beta chain features in type 1 diabetes. Turning to the study itself: All of the samples together had around 110,000,000 sorted cells examined.

Whole-study findings and limits: Among patients with Type 1 diabetes, TCRB CDR3s were moderately but significantly shorter in every one of the four CD4+ subsets.

The sequenced template was cDNA made from the entire isolated RNA. Profiled with immunoSEQ multiplex PCR; TCRdb holds only in-frame clones, not every one. The repertoire holds some 150,000 clones, with more than 9% as singletons. Germline-derived CDR1 and CDR2 are MGHRA and YSYEKL. CDR3 length: 16 amino acids. V was clipped by 0 bases and J by 1 base, with 13 bases between them. On this clone: As yet, its antigen is unknown.

Cell sorting via CD45RO/CCR7/CD25/CD127/CD95/CD27 was performed to obtain CD4+ naive, central memory, regulatory and stem cell-like memory cells. The clonotype was recovered from a man aged 18 to 29 in good health. The chain couples TRBV4-1 to TRBJ2-7; a weak D match, TRBD2 (6 bases). The specimen sequenced was naive CD4+ T cells from blood. CDR3: CASSQEGVGGSYEQYF. As DNA, the CDR3 is TGCGCCAGCAGCCAAGAGGGCGTCGGGGGATCCTACGAGCAGTACTTC.